This is a list of T cell receptor beta chains from one sample in a study of T cell responses to AZD1222 COVID-19 vaccine. Measured with immunoSEQ multiplex PCR; TCRdb has only the in-frame clones, and not every one. The sample lists roughly 120,000 clones, around nine tenths occurring once. Specimen: peripheral blood, collected on day 0 of AZD1222 vaccination. These TCRs come from an adult in good health. CDR3s include the opening cysteine and the closing phenylalanine or tryptophan. The order of the fields is clone size, D gene, CDR3 length, J gene, V gene, CDR3 protein, CDR3 DNA. D genes are given only for firm matches. Clone size is stated in some rows and not others, as once, few, many or a class when expanded.

>once|.|14|TRBJ2-1|TRBV2
CASIRDRSYNEQFF
TGTGCCAGCATAAGGGATCGCTCCTACAATGAGCAGTTCTTC
>.|.|16|TRBJ2-1|TRBV19
CASSTGGPKGNNEQFF
TGTGCCAGTAGTACTGGGGGACCTAAAGGGAACAATGAGCAGTTCTTC
>once|.|17|TRBJ2-1|TRBV28
CASSFGVAQKGGNEQFF
TGTGCCAGCAGTTTTGGGGTGGCTCAGAAAGGGGGCAATGAGCAGTTCTTC
>.|.|17|TRBJ1-1|TRBV19
CASSTGGLFRQNTEAFF
TGTGCCAGTAGTACCGGGGGGCTGTTCCGTCAGAACACTGAAGCTTTCTTT
>.|.|13|TRBJ1-1|TRBV19
CASSITWTAEAFF
TGTGCCAGTAGTATAACGTGGACAGCTGAAGCTTTCTTT
>.|.|11|TRBJ2-2|TRBV12-3/TRBV12-4
CASSSVGELFF
TGTGCCAGCAGTTCCGTCGGGGAGCTGTTTTTT
>.|.|15|TRBJ1-4|TRBV18
CASSPNSRGEEKLFF
TGTGCCAGCTCACCCAACTCGAGGGGGGAGGAAAAACTGTTTTTT
>.|TRBD1|15|TRBJ2-3|TRBV19
CASSPQGAGEDTQYF
TGTGCCAGTAGTCCACAGGGGGCCGGGGAGGATACGCAGTATTTT
>once|.|13|TRBJ1-2|TRBV30
CAWRRQGPGGYTF
TGTGCCTGGAGAAGGCAGGGGCCGGGTGGCTACACCTTC
>.|.|17|TRBJ2-1|TRBV11-3
CASSLPYRGGSYNEQFF
TGTGCCAGCAGCTTACCCTACAGGGGAGGCTCCTACAATGAGCAGTTCTTC
>.|.|13|TRBJ1-3|TRBV2
CASRAASGNTIYF
TGTGCCAGCAGGGCAGCCTCTGGAAACACCATATATTTT
>.|.|14|TRBJ2-5|TRBV6-2/TRBV6-3
CASSAGLPTETQYF
TGTGCCAGCAGTGCGGGACTTCCAACGGAGACCCAGTACTTC
>few|.|12|TRBJ1-2|TRBV29-1
CSVVPESYGYTF
TGCAGCGTTGTACCGGAATCCTATGGCTACACCTTC
>once|TRBD2|17|TRBJ2-1|TRBV24-1
CATSDPGSGRALNEQFF
TGTGCCACCAGTGACCCGGGTAGCGGGAGGGCCTTAAATGAGCAGTTCTTC
>.|.|15|TRBJ2-3|TRBV7-9
CASIPGGASTDTQYF
TGTGCCAGCATCCCAGGTGGGGCCAGCACAGATACGCAGTATTTT
>.|.|15|TRBJ2-3|TRBV24-1
CATSDFGGSTDTQYF
TGTGCCACCAGTGATTTTGGGGGGAGCACAGATACGCAGTATTTT
>.|TRBD1|15|TRBJ1-4|TRBV6-5
CASSFGQGAREKLFF
TGTGCCAGCAGTTTTGGACAGGGGGCGCGAGAAAAACTGTTTTTT
>.|.|15|TRBJ2-5|TRBV19
CASSIGAGRGETQYF
TGTGCCAGTAGTATCGGGGCAGGGCGTGGGGAGACCCAGTACTTC
>.|.|11|TRBJ1-1|TRBV7-3
CASSQGGVAFF
TGTGCCAGCAGCCAGGGAGGGGTGGCTTTCTTT
>.|.|14|TRBJ1-2|TRBV4-2
CASSQAKGNYGYTF
TGTGCCAGCAGCCAAGCAAAGGGGAACTATGGCTACACCTTC